This T cell receptor beta chain stems from a study of T-cell reconstitution after alpha-beta-depleted transplantation in children. Study-wide results and limits: Recipient T cells and thymic progenitors that survived gave rise to the high TCRbeta diversity observed at day 60 in some patients. Expanded graft clones, several hundred of them, were reportedly the source of alpha-beta T cells about two months after transplant. From newly produced T cells came most of the T-cell counts and diversity one year after transplant.

This CDR3 has 13 residues. Germline V lookup: CDR1 DFQATT, CDR2 SNEGSKA (reference sequence). V gave up 6 bases and J gave up 2 bases, with 13 bases separating them. In regard to this clonotype: Its antigen is unidentified.

Unique molecular identifiers were incorporated into the prepared TCRbeta library. TCRdb recomputed calls from the PCR reads with MiXCR, one row per CDR3 protein. Altogether 350,000 to 500,000 distinct CDR3 sequences are present, around two fifths being singletons, with the ten largest covering approximately 25%. This chain connects TRBV20-1 to TRBJ2-5, with D possibly matching TRBD1 (5 bases). This specimen consisted of PBMCs, obtained before TCRalphabeta/CD19-depleted stem cell transplant. The receptor was derived from a girl aged 2 to 10 with aplastic anemia, due to receive a stem cell transplant. The CDR3: CSAEGDRQETQYF. CDR3 nucleotide sequence: TGCAGTGCCGAAGGCGACAGACAAGAGACCCAGTACTTC.